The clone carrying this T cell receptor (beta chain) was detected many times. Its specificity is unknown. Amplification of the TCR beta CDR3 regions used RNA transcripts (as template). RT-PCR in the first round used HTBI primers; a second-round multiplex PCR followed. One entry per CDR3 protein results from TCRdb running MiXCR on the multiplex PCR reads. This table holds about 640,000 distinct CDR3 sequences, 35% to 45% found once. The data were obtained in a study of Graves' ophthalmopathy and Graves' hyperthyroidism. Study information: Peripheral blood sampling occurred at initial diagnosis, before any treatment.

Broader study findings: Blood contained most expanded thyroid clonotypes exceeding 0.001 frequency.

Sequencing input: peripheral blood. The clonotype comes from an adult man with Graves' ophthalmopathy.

CDR3 amino acids: CASSLLYAAGGNYGYTF. In DNA, the CDR3 is TGTGCCAGCAGCTTATTATATGCGGCAGGGGGAAACTATGGCTACACCTTC. The chain carries TRBV7-2 and TRBJ1-2; TRBD1 matches at 7 bases. The length of the CDR3 is 17 residues. Germline values: CDR1 SGHTA, CDR2 FQGNSA. Trimming removed 2 bases from V and 2 bases from J; junction bases left unmatched: 11.